This is a list of T cell receptor beta chains from one sample in a study of CXCR3 chemokines and chemotherapy response in bladder cancer. MiXCR, run by TCRdb on the PCR reads, gives a single entry per CDR3 protein. The top ten hold about 25% of the sample, which has about 13,000 distinct CDR3 sequences, around 12% seen once. Collection took place from a patient whose treatment included neoadjuvant chemotherapy. The receptors shown here come from a human donor with bladder cancer that did not respond to neoadjuvant chemotherapy. Each CDR3 is given with its conserved first and last residue. A D gene is named only where the DNA matches it firmly. Clone size, where shown, is once, few, many, or a class for clones that have expanded.

cdr3_nt: TGTGCCAGCGGGGACATACAGTACGAAAAACTGTTTTTT
cdr3_aa: CASGDIQYEKLFF
v_call: TRBV10-3
clone_size: many
j_call: TRBJ1-4
d_call: NA

cdr3_nt: TGCAGTGCTGACCAAGAGACCCAGTACTTC
cdr3_aa: CSADQETQYF
v_call: TRBV20-1
clone_size: few
j_call: TRBJ2-5
d_call: NA

cdr3_nt: TGTGCCAGCAGTTACTCTGTGGGCGGCTACACCTTC
cdr3_aa: CASSYSVGGYTF
v_call: TRBV6-2/TRBV6-3
clone_size: many
j_call: TRBJ1-2
d_call: NA

cdr3_nt: TGTGCCAGCGAGGGGAGCGAAAAACTGTTTTTT
cdr3_aa: CASEGSEKLFF
v_call: TRBV7-9
clone_size: few
j_call: TRBJ1-4
d_call: NA

cdr3_nt: TGTGCCAGCAGCTTAACGTATGGGACTCTCGATACGCAGTATTTT
cdr3_aa: CASSLTYGTLDTQYF
v_call: TRBV7-3
clone_size: many
j_call: TRBJ2-3
d_call: NA

cdr3_nt: TGTGCCAGCTCACTCCTGACTAGTGAAGAGACCCAGTACTTC
cdr3_aa: CASSLLTSEETQYF
v_call: TRBV18
clone_size: NA
j_call: TRBJ2-5
d_call: NA

cdr3_nt: TGTGCCAGCAGCTTGAGGGACAGGGTTCACGAGCAGTACTTC
cdr3_aa: CASSLRDRVHEQYF
v_call: TRBV7-9
clone_size: many
j_call: TRBJ2-7
d_call: TRBD1

cdr3_nt: TGTGCCAGCTCAGCCGGACAGGGAGGAATATCAGATACGCAGTATTTT
cdr3_aa: CASSAGQGGISDTQYF
v_call: TRBV18
clone_size: many
j_call: TRBJ2-3
d_call: TRBD1

cdr3_nt: TGTGCCAGCATTGGAATTACAGGGGGGAGAGGCTACACCTTC
cdr3_aa: CASIGITGGRGYTF
v_call: TRBV12-3/TRBV12-4
clone_size: many
j_call: TRBJ1-2
d_call: TRBD1

cdr3_nt: TGTGCCATCGGTTACGACACTGAAGCTTTCTTT
cdr3_aa: CAIGYDTEAFF
v_call: TRBV10-3
clone_size: medium-sized
j_call: TRBJ1-1
d_call: NA

cdr3_nt: TGCAGCGTTGAAGACCCAGACGGGAGGGGCTCCAATGAGCAGTTCTTC
cdr3_aa: CSVEDPDGRGSNEQFF
v_call: TRBV29-1
clone_size: many
j_call: TRBJ2-1
d_call: TRBD2

cdr3_nt: TGTGCCAGCAGTTTACGGCAGGCTTGGGGAGAAGCTTTCTTT
cdr3_aa: CASSLRQAWGEAFF
v_call: TRBV12-3/TRBV12-4
clone_size: many
j_call: TRBJ1-1
d_call: NA

cdr3_nt: TGCAGTGCTAGGATGATGTCGAACACCGGGGAGCTGTTTTTT
cdr3_aa: CSARMMSNTGELFF
v_call: TRBV20-1
clone_size: NA
j_call: TRBJ2-2
d_call: NA

cdr3_nt: TGTGCCTGGAGGGTAGGAACTAGCCGTGCAGATACGCAGTATTTT
cdr3_aa: CAWRVGTSRADTQYF
v_call: TRBV30
clone_size: few
j_call: TRBJ2-3
d_call: NA

cdr3_nt: TGTGCCAGCACCCAGAGGTGGATAGACTCTGGAAACACCATATATTTT
cdr3_aa: CASTQRWIDSGNTIYF
v_call: TRBV6-1
clone_size: medium-sized
j_call: TRBJ1-3
d_call: NA

cdr3_nt: TGTGCCTGGAGTATGGTAGCTCGGGAGACCCAGTACTTC
cdr3_aa: CAWSMVARETQYF
v_call: TRBV30
clone_size: few
j_call: TRBJ2-5
d_call: NA

cdr3_nt: TGTGCCAGCAGCTCACGGGACTACCAACACTACGAGCAGTACTTC
cdr3_aa: CASSSRDYQHYEQYF
v_call: TRBV7-4
clone_size: medium-sized
j_call: TRBJ2-7
d_call: TRBD2

cdr3_nt: TGTGCCAGCACCTCGGGACAGTTCTATGGCTACACCTTC
cdr3_aa: CASTSGQFYGYTF
v_call: TRBV6-1
clone_size: many
j_call: TRBJ1-2
d_call: TRBD1

cdr3_nt: TGTGCCAGTAGTATATCTAGGGGTAGCAGGGCGGATACGCAGTATTTT
cdr3_aa: CASSISRGSRADTQYF
v_call: TRBV19
clone_size: many
j_call: TRBJ2-3
d_call: NA

cdr3_nt: TGTGCCATCAGAGGGCAGGGGGCGCACTATGGCTGCACCTTC
cdr3_aa: CAIRGQGAHYGCTF
v_call: TRBV10-3
clone_size: few
j_call: TRBJ1-2
d_call: TRBD1

cdr3_nt: TGTGCCAGCAGTCTTACCCCTGGGACAGGGGTGAACTATGGCTACACCTTC
cdr3_aa: CASSLTPGTGVNYGYTF
v_call: TRBV27
clone_size: few
j_call: TRBJ1-2
d_call: TRBD1

cdr3_nt: TGTGCCAGCAGCTTTACAGGGAGCTCCTATAATTCACCCCTCCACTTT
cdr3_aa: CASSFTGSSYNSPLHF
v_call: TRBV7-9
clone_size: NA
j_call: TRBJ1-6
d_call: NA

cdr3_nt: TGTGCCATCAGTGCGGACGGGGGCCGGTGGAATGAGCAGTTCTTC
cdr3_aa: CAISADGGRWNEQFF
v_call: TRBV10-3
clone_size: many
j_call: TRBJ2-1
d_call: NA

cdr3_nt: TGTGCCAGCAGCTTGGGACTAGCGATCAATGAGCAGTTCTTC
cdr3_aa: CASSLGLAINEQFF
v_call: TRBV7-9
clone_size: NA
j_call: TRBJ2-1
d_call: TRBD2

cdr3_nt: TGTGCCAGCACATCCCAAGAGGGAGGGGAGCAGTTCTTC
cdr3_aa: CASTSQEGGEQFF
v_call: TRBV12-3/TRBV12-4
clone_size: few
j_call: TRBJ2-1
d_call: TRBD2

cdr3_nt: TGTGCCAGCAGCTTAAAGGGTTCTGAAGCTTTCTTT
cdr3_aa: CASSLKGSEAFF
v_call: TRBV5-6
clone_size: many
j_call: TRBJ1-1
d_call: NA

cdr3_nt: TGTGCCAGCAGCCCCCGGGCGAATTCAATCGTCGAGCAGTACTTC
cdr3_aa: CASSPRANSIVEQYF
v_call: TRBV7-2
clone_size: many
j_call: TRBJ2-7
d_call: NA

cdr3_nt: TGTGCCAGCAGTTTAGTGGGAAGAACAACTGAAGCTTTCTTT
cdr3_aa: CASSLVGRTTEAFF
v_call: TRBV12-3/TRBV12-4
clone_size: many
j_call: TRBJ1-1
d_call: NA

cdr3_nt: TGTGCCAGCAGCCGCGTTGATACGCAGTATTTT
cdr3_aa: CASSRVDTQYF
v_call: TRBV5-6
clone_size: many
j_call: TRBJ2-3
d_call: NA

cdr3_nt: TGTGCCAGCAGCTTGGGACTAGCGGGGGAGCTGTTTTTT
cdr3_aa: CASSLGLAGELFF
v_call: TRBV5-4
clone_size: few
j_call: TRBJ2-2
d_call: TRBD2

cdr3_nt: TGTGCCAGCAGGAGGGACACCCTCTACGAGCAGTACTTC
cdr3_aa: CASRRDTLYEQYF
v_call: TRBV6-1
clone_size: medium-sized
j_call: TRBJ2-7
d_call: NA

cdr3_nt: TGTGCCAGCAGTCCTACAGGGACTCGAGCCCAGTACTTC
cdr3_aa: CASSPTGTRAQYF
v_call: TRBV6-2/TRBV6-3
clone_size: many
j_call: TRBJ2-5
d_call: NA

cdr3_nt: TGTGCCAGCAGCGATAGCGGGAGGGGATCCTACAATGAGCAGTTCTTC
cdr3_aa: CASSDSGRGSYNEQFF
v_call: TRBV28
clone_size: many
j_call: TRBJ2-1
d_call: TRBD2

cdr3_nt: TGTGCCAGCAGCCAAACTGACAGTATCCGCGAGCAGTACTTC
cdr3_aa: CASSQTDSIREQYF
v_call: TRBV7-9
clone_size: NA
j_call: TRBJ2-7
d_call: NA

cdr3_nt: TGCAGCGGGTGGGACGGTTCCTATGGCTACACCTTC
cdr3_aa: CSGWDGSYGYTF
v_call: TRBV29-1
clone_size: few
j_call: TRBJ1-2
d_call: NA

cdr3_nt: TGTGCCATCAGCAGTCTACAGGGGTATGGCTACACCTTC
cdr3_aa: CAISSLQGYGYTF
v_call: TRBV10-3
clone_size: medium-sized
j_call: TRBJ1-2
d_call: TRBD1

cdr3_nt: TGTGCCAGCAGCTTAAGGCGGGGGACAGATACGCAGTATTTT
cdr3_aa: CASSLRRGTDTQYF
v_call: TRBV7-2
clone_size: medium-sized
j_call: TRBJ2-3
d_call: TRBD2

cdr3_nt: TGTGCCAGCAGAATGGGAGCCGGGACTAGCTCTTGGGAGCTGTTTTTT
cdr3_aa: CASRMGAGTSSWELFF
v_call: TRBV27
clone_size: NA
j_call: TRBJ2-2
d_call: TRBD2

cdr3_nt: TGCAGTGCTAGAGGGGGCGTGGGCTACACCTTC
cdr3_aa: CSARGGVGYTF
v_call: TRBV20-1
clone_size: NA
j_call: TRBJ1-2
d_call: NA

cdr3_nt: TGTGCCAGTAGTATTGGGACAGGGACCGAGCAGTACTTC
cdr3_aa: CASSIGTGTEQYF
v_call: TRBV19
clone_size: medium-sized
j_call: TRBJ2-7
d_call: TRBD1

cdr3_nt: TGTGCCAGCAGTTACTCGGGGTCTCCCGGCAAAAACATTCAGTACTTC
cdr3_aa: CASSYSGSPGKNIQYF
v_call: TRBV6-2/TRBV6-3
clone_size: medium-sized
j_call: TRBJ2-4
d_call: NA

cdr3_nt: TGTGCCAGCAGCCTAAAAGGGGGCTACACCTTC
cdr3_aa: CASSLKGGYTF
v_call: TRBV7-9
clone_size: NA
j_call: TRBJ1-2
d_call: NA

cdr3_nt: TGTGCCAGCACCTCGGGTGGCGAGCAGTACTTC
cdr3_aa: CASTSGGEQYF
v_call: TRBV7-9
clone_size: NA
j_call: TRBJ2-7
d_call: NA

cdr3_nt: TGTGCCAGCAGCTTAGGCGGGAGGACCGGGGAGCTGTTTTTT
cdr3_aa: CASSLGGRTGELFF
v_call: TRBV5-6
clone_size: few
j_call: TRBJ2-2
d_call: TRBD2

cdr3_nt: TGTGCCAGCAGCCAAGAGTTGATCACCGGGGAGCTGTTTTTT
cdr3_aa: CASSQELITGELFF
v_call: TRBV14
clone_size: NA
j_call: TRBJ2-2
d_call: NA

cdr3_nt: TGTGCCAGCAGCTTTTGGACACTACCTCCCTACGAGCAGTACTTC
cdr3_aa: CASSFWTLPPYEQYF
v_call: TRBV7-9
clone_size: few
j_call: TRBJ2-7
d_call: NA

cdr3_nt: TGTGCCAGCAGTGAAGCCTTTGGAAACTATTATGGCTACACCTTC
cdr3_aa: CASSEAFGNYYGYTF
v_call: TRBV6-1
clone_size: many
j_call: TRBJ1-2
d_call: NA

cdr3_nt: TGTGCCTGGAGTAGTGGGTCTGGAAACACCATATATTTT
cdr3_aa: CAWSSGSGNTIYF
v_call: TRBV30
clone_size: NA
j_call: TRBJ1-3
d_call: NA

cdr3_nt: TGTGCCAGCAGTTCCGAAGCCCCAGGGACCCAGTACTTC
cdr3_aa: CASSSEAPGTQYF
v_call: TRBV12-3/TRBV12-4
clone_size: NA
j_call: TRBJ2-5
d_call: NA

cdr3_nt: TGCAGTGCTAGAAGTGGGAGGGGGCCTGGGAACACTGAAGCTTTCTTT
cdr3_aa: CSARSGRGPGNTEAFF
v_call: TRBV20-1
clone_size: many
j_call: TRBJ1-1
d_call: TRBD1

cdr3_nt: TGCGAGGGGCCCTACTATGGCTACACCTTC
cdr3_aa: CEGPYYGYTF
v_call: TRBV6-2/TRBV6-3
clone_size: NA
j_call: TRBJ1-2
d_call: NA

cdr3_nt: TGTGCCAGCAGCTTAACGACAGGTTGGAATTCACCCCTCCACTTT
cdr3_aa: CASSLTTGWNSPLHF
v_call: TRBV7-2
clone_size: medium-sized
j_call: TRBJ1-6
d_call: NA

cdr3_nt: TGTGCCAGTAGTATAGATCAGGGAGCGGGAGCACAGTTCTTC
cdr3_aa: CASSIDQGAGAQFF
v_call: TRBV19
clone_size: medium-sized
j_call: TRBJ2-1
d_call: TRBD2

cdr3_nt: TGTGCCAGCAGTTTATGGTCACAGGGGAGCAATTCACCCCTCCACTTT
cdr3_aa: CASSLWSQGSNSPLHF
v_call: TRBV27
clone_size: medium-sized
j_call: TRBJ1-6
d_call: TRBD1

cdr3_nt: TGTGCCAGTAGAGGGGAAGACAGTCTGACTAGCCGGAGGGCGTACGAGCAGTACTTC
cdr3_aa: CASRGEDSLTSRRAYEQYF
v_call: TRBV19
clone_size: many
j_call: TRBJ2-7
d_call: TRBD2

cdr3_nt: TGTGCCATCAGTGACCCTGTAGGGGGGACTCAGCCCCAGCATTTT
cdr3_aa: CAISDPVGGTQPQHF
v_call: TRBV10-3
clone_size: many
j_call: TRBJ1-5
d_call: NA

cdr3_nt: TGTGCCAGCAGTTACTCTATCGCAGGGTCCCCTGGAAAACTGTTTTTT
cdr3_aa: CASSYSIAGSPGKLFF
v_call: TRBV6-5
clone_size: once
j_call: TRBJ1-4
d_call: NA